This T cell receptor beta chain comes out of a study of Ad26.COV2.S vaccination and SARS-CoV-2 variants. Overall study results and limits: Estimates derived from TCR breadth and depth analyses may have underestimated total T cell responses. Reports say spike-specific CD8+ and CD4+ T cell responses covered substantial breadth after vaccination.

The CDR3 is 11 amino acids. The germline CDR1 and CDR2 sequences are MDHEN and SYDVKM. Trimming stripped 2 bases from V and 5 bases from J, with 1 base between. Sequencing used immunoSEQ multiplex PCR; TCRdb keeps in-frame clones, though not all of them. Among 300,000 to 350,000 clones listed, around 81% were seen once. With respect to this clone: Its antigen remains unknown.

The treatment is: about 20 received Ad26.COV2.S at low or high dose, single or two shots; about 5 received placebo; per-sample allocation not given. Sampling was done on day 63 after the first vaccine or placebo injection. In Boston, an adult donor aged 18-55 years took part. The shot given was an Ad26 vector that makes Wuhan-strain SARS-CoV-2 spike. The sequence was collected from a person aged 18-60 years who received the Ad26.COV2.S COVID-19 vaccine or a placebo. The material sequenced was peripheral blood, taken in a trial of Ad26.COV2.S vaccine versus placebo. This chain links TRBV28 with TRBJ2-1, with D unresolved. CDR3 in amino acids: CASSLNNEQFF. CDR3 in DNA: TGTGCCAGCAGTTTAAACAATGAGCAGTTCTTC.